This T cell receptor beta chain was captured in a study of blood T cell repertoires in COVID-19. Trimming at V came to 4 bases and at J to 5 bases, leaving 11 bases not matched to a gene. The CDR3 has 18 amino acids. Germline V gene data show CDR1 as SGHRS and CDR2 as YFSETQ. Clones were sequenced by immunoSEQ multiplex PCR, and TCRdb holds only the in-frame ones, with some missing. The table shows roughly 150,000 clones, with more than 70% occurring only once. Sequencing input: PBMCs or T cells enriched from blood (not recorded which). The origin of this receptor is a man between 60 and 75 years old who had recovered from COVID-19. The gene calls are TRBV5-1 and TRBJ2-5; TRBD2 matches 16 bases. This CDR3 reads CASSTGTSGRAGDETQYF. Written as DNA, the CDR3 is TGCGCCAGCAGCACGGGGACTAGCGGGAGGGCCGGGGATGAGACCCAGTACTTC.